One sample yielded the 11 T cell receptor beta chains listed below, sequenced in a study of cytomegalovirus exposure and HLA in healthy donors. Use of 60 Vbeta and 13 Jbeta primers characterized the PCR. Produced via immunoSEQ multiplex PCR; TCRdb's table is partial and in-frame only. This table holds some 110,000 clones, less than 85% found once. Sequenced input: PBMCs. These receptor sequences come from a man aged 35-49 years in good health and CMV-seropositive.

For the CDR3, the DNA is TGTGCCAGCAGTTACTTAGACAGGGTAGAGACCCAGTACTTC. Its protein is CASSYLDRVETQYF. This chain links TRBV6-5 with TRBJ2-5, with TRBD1 identical over 7 bases. This CDR3 has 14 residues. The germline gives CDR1 MNHEY, CDR2 SVGAGI. V lost 1 base to trimming and J lost 4 bases; unmatched junction nucleotides: 3.

V gene TRBV30 combines with J gene TRBJ2-3; D might be TRBD2 (5 bases). This CDR3 contains 14 residues. The V gene's germline CDR1 is GTSNPN and CDR2 SVGIG (reference sequence). V gave up 3 bases and J gave up 8 bases, with 18 bases separating them. The CDR3 sequence is CAWRGGNLGGTQYF. Written as DNA, the CDR3 is TGTGCCTGGAGAGGTGGCAACCTCGGAGGTACGCAGTATTTT.

V usage is TRBV5-5 and J usage is TRBJ2-7; TRBD1 matches at 8 bases. Germline V gene lookup returns CDR1 SGHKS and CDR2 YYEKEE (reference sequence). V shed 4 bases and J 2 bases; nucleotides not matched to a gene: 2. This CDR3 spans 13 amino acids. CDR3 region: CASSPQGAYEQYF. The CDR3 bases are TGTGCCAGCAGCCCACAGGGGGCCTACGAGCAGTACTTC. The full variable domain, with the rest looked up from reference TRBV5-5 and TRBJ2-7, is DAGVTQSPTHLIKTRGQQVTLRCSPISGHKSVSWYQQVLGQGPQFIFQYYEKEERGRGNFPDRFSARQFPNYSSELNVNALLLGDSALYLCASSPQGAYEQYFGPGTRLTVT.

This chain joins TRBV10-2 and TRBJ1-3, with a weak D call TRBD1 (6 bases). This CDR3 comprises 14 residues. Germline assignment: CDR1 WSHSY and CDR2 SAAADI. V shed 8 bases and J shed 0 bases, with 11 bases lying between them. The CDR3 bases are TGCGCCAGCCGTACAGGGAGCTCTGGAAACACCATATATTTT. Translated, it gives CASRTGSSGNTIYF.

The V and J genes are TRBV7-2 and TRBJ2-7; 10 nucleotides agree with TRBD2. V lost 5 bases and J lost 4; bases outside the gene matches: 5. The CDR3 is 14 amino acids. Germline V gene sequence: CDR1 SGHTA, CDR2 FQGNSA. The CDR3 bases are TGTGCCAGCAGCCGGACTAGCGGCTTGTACGAGCAGTACTTC. Translation: CASSRTSGLYEQYF.

In this sample, this clone turned up a few times. J is TRBJ2-5 and V is TRBV25-1, with D perhaps matching TRBD1 (5 bases). The V end lost 4 bases, the J end lost 5 bases, and 11 bases lay between the germline ends. Germline lookup yields CDR1 MGHDK and CDR2 SYGVNS. This CDR3 region has 13 residues. This CDR3 is CASSVQGTETQYF. CDR3 DNA sequence: TGTGCCAGCAGTGTTCAGGGTACCGAGACCCAGTACTTC.

The CDR3 DNA follows: TGTGCCAGCAGCTTCGGACTCACCAGTTCACCCCTCCACTTT. Translated: CASSFGLTSSPLHF. This chain links TRBV7-2 with TRBJ1-6; D gene ambiguous. The germline V and J ends were trimmed by 3 bases and 9 bases, with 12 bases remaining between them. Germline V gene lookup returns CDR1 SGHTA and CDR2 FQGNSA. This CDR3 has 14 residues.

The rearrangement links TRBV29-1 to TRBJ2-3; TRBD1 agrees at 8 bases. J lost 9 bases, V lost 6 bases, and 17 bases had no gene match. This CDR3 has 15 residues. Germline CDR1 reads SQVTM; CDR2 reads ANQGSEA. The CDR3 protein is CSVAGQEANTGTQYF. CDR3 sequence (DNA): TGCAGCGTGGCGGGACAGGAGGCGAACACAGGAACGCAGTATTTT.

This chain joins TRBV28 and TRBJ1-6; TRBD1 aligns across 7 bases. The J segment lost 7 bases and the V segment lost 4 bases, leaving 13 bases of the junction unmatched. The CDR3 totals 17 residues. CDR1 is MDHEN and CDR2 is SYDVKM in the germline V gene. CDR3 amino acids: CASSSMVRQGWNSPLHF. In DNA, the CDR3 is TGTGCCAGCAGTTCGATGGTGAGACAGGGTTGGAATTCACCCCTCCACTTT. Drawing the rest from reference TRBV28 and TRBJ1-6, the complete variable domain is DVKVTQSSRYLVKRTGEKVFLECVQDMDHENMFWYRQDPGLGLRLIYFSYDVKMKEKGDIPEGYSVSREKKERFSLILESASTNQTSMYLCASSSMVRQGWNSPLHFGNGTRLTVT.

This clone was observed a handful of times. The V gene is TRBV28, the J gene TRBJ1-2, with a possible D match to TRBD1 (6 bases). Per germline, CDR1 MDHEN and CDR2 SYDVKM. The ends were cut back, 3 bases at V and 6 bases at J, with 14 bases in the middle. The CDR3 totals 14 residues. CDR3 sequence reads: CASSLTGTLDGYTF. In DNA, the CDR3 is TGTGCCAGCAGTTTGACAGGTACTTTGGATGGCTACACCTTC.

The chain links TRBV15 to TRBJ2-5; tentative D call: TRBD2 (7 bases). Looked up from germline, CDR1 is LNHNV and CDR2 is YYDKDF (reference sequence). The CDR3 extends over 17 amino acids. V dropped 6 bases and J dropped 2 bases, with 22 bases sitting between them. CDR3 DNA: TGTGCCACCAGAGGGGGGGGACGTTGGGATCAACAAGAGACCCAGTACTTC. This encodes CATRGGGRWDQQETQYF.